The T cell receptor (beta chain) under discussion was sequenced for a study of cytomegalovirus exposure and HLA in healthy donors. Overall study findings and caveats: V- and J-gene trimming in TCR beta was tied to a missense DCLRE1C variant by an analysis performed later.

Germline V gene sequence: CDR1 MGHRA, CDR2 YSYEKL. This CDR3 is built from 16 residues. J was trimmed by 2 bases and V by 1 base; bases with no gene match: 6. Worth noting for this clone: Its antigen remains unknown.

The study ran its PCR with 60 Vbeta and 13 Jbeta primers. TCRdb's copy holds only in-frame clones and misses some; the assay was immunoSEQ multiplex PCR. The data contain around 61,000 clones, around 85% of them singletons. This receptor was taken from a man in his forties in good health and CMV-seronegative. What was sequenced was PBMCs. The chain employs TRBV4-1 and TRBJ2-5; 8 nucleotides agree with TRBD2. CDR3 sequence: CASSQGYGGEQETQYF. The CDR3 DNA follows: TGCGCCAGCAGCCAAGGTTACGGGGGGGAACAAGAGACCCAGTACTTC.